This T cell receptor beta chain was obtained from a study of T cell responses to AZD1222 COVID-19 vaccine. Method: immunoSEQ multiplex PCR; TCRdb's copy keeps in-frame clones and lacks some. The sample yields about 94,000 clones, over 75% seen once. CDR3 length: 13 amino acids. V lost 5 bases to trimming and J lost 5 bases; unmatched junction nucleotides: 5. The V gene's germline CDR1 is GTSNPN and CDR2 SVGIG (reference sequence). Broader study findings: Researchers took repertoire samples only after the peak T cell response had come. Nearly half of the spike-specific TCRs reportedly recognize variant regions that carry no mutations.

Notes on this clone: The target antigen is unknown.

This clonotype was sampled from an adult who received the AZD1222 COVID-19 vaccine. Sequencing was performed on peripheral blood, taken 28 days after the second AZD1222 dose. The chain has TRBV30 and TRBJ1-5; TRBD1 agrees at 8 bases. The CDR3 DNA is TGTGCCTGGGGACAGGGAGGGGATCAGCCCCAGCATTTT. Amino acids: CAWGQGGDQPQHF. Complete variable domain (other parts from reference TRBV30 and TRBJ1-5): SQTIHQWPATLVQPVGSPLSLECTVEGTSNPNLYWYRQAAGRGLQLLFYSVGIGQISSEVPQNLSASRPQDRQFILSSKKLLLSDSGFYLCAWGQGGDQPQHFGDGTRLSIL.